This T cell receptor (beta chain) appears in the sequencing data of a study of T cell repertoires in cytomegalovirus infection. Study details: Shared public TCR beta signatures pointed to both CMV infection and a matching HLA type.

The CDR3 runs 16 residues. Trimming pared 3 bases from V and 4 bases from J, leaving 16 bases between. One entry per CDR3 protein results from TCRdb running MiXCR on the reads. The sample lists nearly 550,000 distinct CDR3 sequences; more than 15% were seen once. Study-wide points: Totalled public TCR beta family frequency picked out people who carried CMV plus the relevant HLA. HLA-C-restricted CMV-specific TCR beta clonotypes were dominant in the ex vivo response.

This clonotype was seen at least ten times. Its matching antigen is unknown. The chain employs TRBV12-3 or TRBV12-4 and TRBJ2-1, with D perhaps TRBD2 (5 bases). Sequenced sample: CD8+ T cells from PBMCs. The receptor comes from a human donor in good health (CMV status not recorded). Some clones in this sample may be carry-over from other donors' samples. The CDR3 sequence: CASSFEPSRGYNEQFF. In DNA, the CDR3 is TGTGCCAGCAGTTTTGAACCCTCCCGGGGATACAATGAGCAGTTCTTC.